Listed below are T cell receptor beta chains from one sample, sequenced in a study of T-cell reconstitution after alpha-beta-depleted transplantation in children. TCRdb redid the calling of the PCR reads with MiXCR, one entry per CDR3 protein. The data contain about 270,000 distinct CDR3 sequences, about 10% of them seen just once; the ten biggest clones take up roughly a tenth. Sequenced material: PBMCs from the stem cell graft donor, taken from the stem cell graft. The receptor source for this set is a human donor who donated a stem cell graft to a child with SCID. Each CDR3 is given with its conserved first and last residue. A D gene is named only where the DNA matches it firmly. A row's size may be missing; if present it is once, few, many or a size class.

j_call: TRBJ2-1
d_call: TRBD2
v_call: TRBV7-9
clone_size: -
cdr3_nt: TGTGCCAGCAGCTTCCGGAGCGGGATCTCCTACAATGAGCAGTTCTTC
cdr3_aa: CASSFRSGISYNEQFF

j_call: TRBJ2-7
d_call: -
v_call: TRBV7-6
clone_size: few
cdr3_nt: TGTGCCAGCAGCGTGGGGGACGGACCCTACGAGCAGTACTTC
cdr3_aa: CASSVGDGPYEQYF

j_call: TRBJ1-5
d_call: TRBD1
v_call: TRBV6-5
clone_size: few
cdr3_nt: TGTGCCAGCAGCCCGGACAGGGGTGTTCTTCAGCCCCAGCATTTT
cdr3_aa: CASSPDRGVLQPQHF

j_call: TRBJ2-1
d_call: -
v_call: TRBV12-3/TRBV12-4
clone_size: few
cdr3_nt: TGTGCCAGCAGTTTATACCTCAGGGCGGCTGAGCAGTTCTTC
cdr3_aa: CASSLYLRAAEQFF

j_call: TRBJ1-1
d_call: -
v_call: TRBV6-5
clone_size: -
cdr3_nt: TGTGCCAGCAGGCTCGATACCCAAAAGAACACTGAAGCTTTCTTT
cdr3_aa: CASRLDTQKNTEAFF

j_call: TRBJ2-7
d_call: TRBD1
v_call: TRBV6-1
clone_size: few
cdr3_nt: TGTGCCAGCCGAGAAATAAGGGGGCGCCTAACCGATTCCTACGAGCAGTACTTC
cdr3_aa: CASREIRGRLTDSYEQYF

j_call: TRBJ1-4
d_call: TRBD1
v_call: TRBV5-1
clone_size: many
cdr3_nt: TGCGCCAGCAGCTTCGACAGGGGAGGTGAAAAACTGTTTTTT
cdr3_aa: CASSFDRGGEKLFF

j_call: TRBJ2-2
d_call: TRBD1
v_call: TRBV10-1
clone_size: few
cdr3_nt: TGCGCCAGCAGTCGACAGGGTTGGAGCGGGGAGCTGTTTTTT
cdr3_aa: CASSRQGWSGELFF

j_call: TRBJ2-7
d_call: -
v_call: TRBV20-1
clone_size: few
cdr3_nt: TGCAGTGCTAGAGCTATTTCAGGTTACGAGCAGTACTTC
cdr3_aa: CSARAISGYEQYF

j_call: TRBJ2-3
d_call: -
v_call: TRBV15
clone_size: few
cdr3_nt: TGTGCCACCGGCAAGGGGAATGATTTGACAGATACGCAGTATTTT
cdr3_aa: CATGKGNDLTDTQYF

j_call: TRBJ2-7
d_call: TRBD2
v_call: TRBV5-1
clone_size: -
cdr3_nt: TGCGCCAGCAATAGCGGGGGGGCCACATCTTCCGAGCAGTACTTC
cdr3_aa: CASNSGGATSSEQYF

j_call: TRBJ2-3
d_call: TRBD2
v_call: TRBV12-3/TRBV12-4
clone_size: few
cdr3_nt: TGTGCCAGCAGTCCCCTGGGCCGGGGGGGGGCAGATACGCAGTATTTT
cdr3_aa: CASSPLGRGGADTQYF

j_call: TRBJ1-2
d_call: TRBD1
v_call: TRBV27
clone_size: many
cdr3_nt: TGTGCCAGCAGTTTTACAGGGGGCTCTGGCTACACCTTC
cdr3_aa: CASSFTGGSGYTF

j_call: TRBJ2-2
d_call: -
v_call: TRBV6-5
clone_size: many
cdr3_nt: TGTGCCAGCAGTAAATGGACCGGGGAGCTGTTTTTT
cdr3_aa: CASSKWTGELFF

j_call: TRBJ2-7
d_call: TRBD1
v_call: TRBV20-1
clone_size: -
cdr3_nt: TGCAGTGCTAGAAAACAGACAGGGAGCTCCTACGAGCAGTACTTC
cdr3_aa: CSARKQTGSSYEQYF

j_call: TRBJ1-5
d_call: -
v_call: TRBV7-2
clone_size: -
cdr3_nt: TGTGCCAGCAGCTTAATCCTTAATCAGCCCCAGCATTTT
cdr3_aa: CASSLILNQPQHF

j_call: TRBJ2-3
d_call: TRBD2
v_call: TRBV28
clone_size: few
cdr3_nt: TGTGCCAGCAGTTTAGTCGGGGGGGCGCGCACAGATACGCAGTATTTT
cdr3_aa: CASSLVGGARTDTQYF